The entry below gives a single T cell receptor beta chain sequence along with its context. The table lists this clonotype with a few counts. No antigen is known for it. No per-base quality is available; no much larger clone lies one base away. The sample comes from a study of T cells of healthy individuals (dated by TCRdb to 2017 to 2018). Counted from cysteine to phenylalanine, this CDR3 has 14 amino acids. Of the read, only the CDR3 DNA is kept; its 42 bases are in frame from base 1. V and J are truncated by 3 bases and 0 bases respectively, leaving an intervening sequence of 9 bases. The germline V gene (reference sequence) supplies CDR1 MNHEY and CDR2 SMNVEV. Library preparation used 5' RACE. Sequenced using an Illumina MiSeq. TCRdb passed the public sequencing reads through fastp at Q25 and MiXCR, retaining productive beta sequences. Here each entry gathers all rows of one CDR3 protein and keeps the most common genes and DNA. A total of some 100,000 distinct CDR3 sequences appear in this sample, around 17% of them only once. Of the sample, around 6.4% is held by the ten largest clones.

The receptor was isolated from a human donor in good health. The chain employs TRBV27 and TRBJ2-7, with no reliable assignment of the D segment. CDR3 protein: CASSFYAGSYEQYF. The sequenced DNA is TGTGCCAGCAGTTTTTACGCAGGCTCCTACGAGCAGTACTTC.